The 8 T cell receptor beta chains in this list originate from one sample, sequenced in a study of blood T cell repertoires in COVID-19. TCRdb keeps only in-frame clones here, not all; method: immunoSEQ multiplex PCR. The data hold 53,000 or so clones, with more than 75% observed a single time. Specimen: peripheral blood. Every receptor here comes from a man aged 45-65 years with active or convalescent COVID-19.

The rearrangement links TRBV9 to TRBJ2-1; the match to TRBD2 covers 7 bases. After removal of 3 bases from V and 3 bases from J, the junction contained 9 bases not matched to a gene. The length of the CDR3 is 16 residues. Germline V gives CDR1 SGDLS, CDR2 YYNGEE. CDR3 protein: CASSAGGGGSYNEQFF. The DNA for the CDR3 is TGTGCCAGCAGCGCCGGGGGAGGCGGGAGCTACAATGAGCAGTTCTTC.

The V and J genes are TRBV7-9 and TRBJ2-3; 9 bases agree with TRBD2. The CDR3 loop spans 17 amino acids. CDR1 and CDR2 from the germline V gene are SEHNR and FQNEAQ (reference sequence). The ends lost 8 bases at V and 5 bases at J; junction bases unmatched: 17. Written as DNA, the CDR3 is TGTGCCAGCCAGGGAGATTTAGCGGGAGCCCTAGTAGATACGCAGTATTTT. This codes for CASQGDLAGALVDTQYF.

There are a few counts of this clone. The CDR3 nucleotides read TGTGCCAGCAGTGTATCGGGGAACTCACCCCTCCACTTT. Translation gives CASSVSGNSPLHF. This sequence joins TRBV2 and TRBJ1-6; D gene unclear. CDR1 SNHLY and CDR2 FYNNEI come from the germline V gene. The CDR3 has 13 amino acids. Trimming stripped 4 bases from V and 10 bases from J, with 11 bases between.

This clone came up a few times. The genes are TRBV6-5 and TRBJ1-1; no firm D call. CDR3 length equals 13 residues. Trimming shortened V by 5 bases and J by 4 bases, and 11 bases separated the two germline ends. CDR1 and CDR2 (germline): MNHEY, SVGAGI. DNA for the CDR3: TGTGCCAGCAGTCCCTCCGCGGGCACTGAAGCTTTCTTT. Its translation: CASSPSAGTEAFF.

The chain couples TRBV3-1 (or the pseudogene TRBV3-2) to TRBJ1-1, with D uncertain. CDR1 is LGHDT, CDR2 YNNKEL, per germline (reference sequence). The V end was cut by 2 bases, the J end by 5 bases, with 12 bases between. This CDR3 comprises 14 residues. The CDR3 spells CASSQFLEDTEAFF. CDR3 DNA: TGTGCCAGCAGCCAATTCTTAGAGGATACTGAAGCTTTCTTT.

The V gene is TRBV14, the J gene TRBJ1-1; D gene ambiguous. This CDR3 region has 14 residues. CDR1 SGHDN and CDR2 FVKESK come from the germline V gene. V lost 0 bases and J 8 bases, leaving 13 bases between the germline ends. CDR3 region: CASSQDWRTREAFF. CDR3 sequence (DNA): TGTGCCAGCAGCCAAGATTGGAGGACCCGGGAAGCTTTCTTT.

The rearrangement links TRBV7-8 to TRBJ2-1; D gene ambiguous. Germline V gives CDR1 SGHVS, CDR2 FQNEAQ. This CDR3 has 13 residues. The V end lost 3 bases, the J end lost 8 bases, and 11 bases lay between the germline ends. The CDR3 nucleotides read TGTGCCAGCAGCTTCCAACCTCGAGATGAGCAGTTCTTC. Translated, it gives CASSFQPRDEQFF. Based on the CDR3 plus reference TRBV7-8 and TRBJ2-1, the full variable domain is GAGVSQSPRYKVAKRGQDVALRCDPISGHVSLFWYQQALGQGPEFLTYFQNEAQLDKSGLPSDRFFAERPEGSVSTLKIQRTQQEDSAVYLCASSFQPRDEQFFGPGTRLTVL.

This chain uses TRBV7-6 with TRBJ1-1; perhaps TRBD1 as D (6 bases). Deletions cut 0 bases from V and 3 bases from J, with 8 bases between. This CDR3 spans 14 amino acids. Germline loops: CDR1 SGHVS, CDR2 FNYEAQ. The DNA of the CDR3 is TGTGCCAGCAGCTTAGCCAGGGGTGACACTGAAGCTTTCTTT. This sequence encodes CASSLARGDTEAFF.